This T cell receptor beta chain is drawn from a study of blood T cell repertoires in COVID-19. Study in general: Some COVID-19 samples were acute and others convalescent; all came from the United States, Italy and Spain.

TCRdb's copy holds only in-frame clones and misses some; the assay was immunoSEQ multiplex PCR. The table records about 120,000 clones, 65% to 90% of them present only once. V shed 3 bases, J shed 2 bases, and the junction held 3 bases outside the gene matches. Germline lookup yields CDR1 MNHEY and CDR2 SVGAGI. The length of the CDR3 is 14 residues. This rearrangement joins TRBV6-5 to TRBJ1-2; 7 nucleotides match TRBD1. What was sequenced was peripheral blood. The sequence came from a man of 80 years or more with active or convalescent COVID-19. CDR3 region: CASSYVGGNYGYTF. CDR3 coding DNA: TGTGCCAGCAGTTATGTAGGGGGCAACTATGGCTACACCTTC.